The clone carrying this TCR beta chain was counted a single time. Its antigen is still unknown. This record comes from a study of tumor-infiltrating lymphocytes in localized non-small cell lung cancer. Turning to the study itself: Some samples were collected after neoadjuvant chemotherapy; smokers, never-smokers and several histologies were included. Notes on the study in general: No link was found between tumor T-cell fraction and recurrence-free survival.

This CDR3 has 15 residues. V dropped 6 bases and J dropped 0 bases, with 12 bases sitting between them. Germline CDR1 reads KGHSH; CDR2 reads LQKENI. The method was immunoSEQ multiplex PCR; TCRdb's version includes in-frame clones alone and lacks a portion of them. Among fewer than 20,000 clones listed, 69% were seen once. The clonotype comes from a human donor with non-small cell lung cancer. This chain connects TRBV18 to TRBJ1-3; maybe TRBD1 (5 bases). Sequencing was performed on lung tumor tissue. CDR3 sequence reads: CASSRGTDSGNTIYF. DNA of the CDR3: TGTGCCAGCTCGCGCGGGACCGACTCTGGAAACACCATATATTTT.